The 17 T cell receptor beta chains below come from one sample, sequenced in a study of blood T cell repertoires in COVID-19. Generated by immunoSEQ multiplex PCR, the TCRdb table keeps only in-frame clones and is missing some. The profile shows just under 55,000 clones, roughly 90% of them singletons. Input material: peripheral blood. The receptors were gathered from a man aged 45-65 years with acute or convalescent COVID-19.

The CDR3 coding sequence is TGTGCCAGCAGTTTTCCGGGTGTCACCGGGGAGCTGTTTTTT. Translated: CASSFPGVTGELFF. The chain has TRBV27 and TRBJ2-2, with D unresolved. CDR1 and CDR2 (germline): MNHEY, SMNVEV (reference sequence). This CDR3 spans 14 amino acids. The ends were cut back, 3 bases at V and 4 bases at J, with 9 bases in the middle.

Worth noting for this clone: The sample contains more than one DNA sequence encoding this CDR3. The CDR3 sequence: CASSILGAANTGELFF. Written as DNA, the CDR3 is TGTGCCAGTAGTATTTTAGGGGCCGCGAACACCGGGGAGCTGTTTTTT. The chain joins TRBV19 to TRBJ2-2; the D gene is possibly TRBD1 (5 bases). The V end was cut by 3 bases, the J end by 0 bases, with 11 bases between. CDR3 length equals 16 residues. Germline values: CDR1 LNHDA, CDR2 SQIVND (reference sequence).

This sequence joins TRBV7-8 and TRBJ1-4; D call uncertain. This CDR3 is built from 15 residues. V lost 1 base, J lost 5 bases, and 11 bases lay in between. Germline values: CDR1 SGHVS, CDR2 FQNEAQ. For the CDR3, the DNA is TGTGCCAGCAGCTTAGTTACGGGAGGGAATGAAAAACTGTTTTTT. Translating gives CASSLVTGGNEKLFF.

This chain uses TRBV7-2 with TRBJ2-5; weak D call: TRBD2 (6 bases). V was clipped by 5 bases and J by 4 bases, with 14 bases between them. Germline CDR1 reads SGHTA; CDR2 reads FQGNSA. The CDR3 is made up of 14 amino acids. This CDR3 reads CASSLTSSGETQYF. In DNA form, the CDR3 reads TGTGCCAGCAGCCTCACTAGCTCCGGAGAGACCCAGTACTTC.

The V call is TRBV20-1, the J call TRBJ1-3; perhaps TRBD1 as D (6 bases). Trimming cost V 3 bases and J 3 bases, with 9 bases left between them. The CDR3 spans 13 residues. Germline CDR1 reads DFQATT; CDR2 reads SNEGSKA (reference sequence). CDR3 nucleotides: TGCAGTGCTAGTAGGGGGAATGGAAACACCATATATTTT. Protein product: CSASRGNGNTIYF.

The chain combines TRBV5-1 with TRBJ2-7; TRBD2 is a possible D gene (6 bases). Trimming left V 4 bases short and J 3 bases short, with 11 bases between. CDR1 and CDR2 (germline): SGHRS, YFSETQ. The CDR3 has 13 residues. CDR3 sequence: CASSPQGGYEQYF. CDR3 DNA: TGCGCCAGCAGCCCCCAGGGAGGCTACGAGCAGTACTTC.

V and J are TRBV27 and TRBJ2-2, with D possibly being TRBD1 (6 bases). The CDR3 has 16 amino acids. Between the trimmed V and J ends, which lost 1 base and 5 bases, there was a span of 14 bases. Germline lookup yields CDR1 MNHEY and CDR2 SMNVEV (reference sequence). The DNA for the CDR3 is TGTGCCAGCAGTTTATGGGCAGGGGTCACGACCGGGGAGCTGTTTTTT. This encodes CASSLWAGVTTGELFF.

The J gene is TRBJ2-3, the V gene TRBV11-2; the match to TRBD2 covers 8 bases. Germline V gene lookup returns CDR1 SGHAT and CDR2 FQNNGV. The CDR3 has 15 residues. With V trimmed by 3 bases and J by 4 bases, 6 bases remained unmatched. This CDR3 reads CASSFTQAGADTQYF. In DNA form, the CDR3 reads TGTGCCAGCAGCTTTACTCAAGCGGGAGCAGATACGCAGTATTTT.

The CDR3 here is CASSPGAGSSYEQYF. The CDR3 nucleotides read TGTGCCAGCAGTCCAGGAGCGGGGTCGTCCTACGAGCAGTACTTC. The chain has TRBV27 and TRBJ2-7; TRBD2 agrees at 7 bases. In germline, CDR1 is MNHEY, CDR2 SMNVEV (reference sequence). This CDR3 is built from 15 residues. V lost 5 bases, J lost 1 base, and 8 bases stayed unmatched.

The J gene is TRBJ1-4, the V gene TRBV9, with D unresolved. V was shortened by 0 bases and J by 8 bases, with 11 bases between the two germline ends. The V gene's germline CDR1 is SGDLS and CDR2 YYNGEE. This CDR3 comprises 14 residues. The DNA of the CDR3 is TGTGCCAGCAGCGTAGATCCAGGTGCGGAAAAACTGTTTTTT. Translation gives CASSVDPGAEKLFF.

The chain carries TRBV9 and TRBJ2-6; 7 nucleotides agree with TRBD1. Per the germline V gene, CDR1 is SGDLS and CDR2 is YYNGEE. J gave up 15 bases and V 0 bases, and 3 bases lay outside the gene matches. The CDR3 runs 12 residues. CDR3 nucleotides: TGTGCCAGCAGCGTAGGAACAGGGGCCCTGACTTTC. This encodes CASSVGTGALTF.

The chain carries TRBV29-1 and TRBJ1-2; 11 nucleotides agree with TRBD1. Germline CDR1 and CDR2: SQVTM and ANQGSEA. The CDR3 loop spans 15 amino acids. The V gene end was trimmed by 0 bases and the J gene end by 4 bases; junction bases not matched to a gene: 4. DNA for the CDR3: TGCAGCGTTGAAGATCGAGGACAGGGGGCCTATGGCTACACCTTC. Translating gives CSVEDRGQGAYGYTF.

The chain couples TRBV10-2 to TRBJ1-5; possibly TRBD1 for D (5 bases). The CDR3 extends over 13 amino acids. Deletions cut 4 bases from V and 6 bases from J, with 10 bases between. The germline V gene encodes CDR1 WSHSY and CDR2 SAAADI. The CDR3 spells CASSVSGGQPQHF. The CDR3 coding sequence is TGCGCCAGCAGTGTGTCCGGGGGTCAGCCCCAGCATTTT.

Only one count was recorded for this clone. This chain links TRBV24-1 with TRBJ2-7; D is possibly TRBD2 (6 bases). CDR1 KGHDR and CDR2 SFDVKD come from the germline V gene. V lost 1 base to trimming and J lost 4 bases, with 28 bases between them. The CDR3 totals 20 residues. Written as DNA, the CDR3 is TGTGCCACCAGTGATTTAAGGCGTTTTCGAGCTAGCGAGGGCAGATACGAGCAGTACTTC. This gives the protein CATSDLRRFRASEGRYEQYF.

This clone was counted once. The rearrangement links TRBV19 to TRBJ2-6; TRBD1 agrees at 10 bases. Trimming at V came to 4 bases and at J to 4 bases, leaving 7 bases not matched to a gene. The CDR3 covers 17 residues. Germline values: CDR1 LNHDA, CDR2 SQIVND (reference sequence). CDR3 DNA: TGTGCCAGTAGTACCGGGACAGGGGAAGTCGGGGCCAACGTCCTGACTTTC. It translates to CASSTGTGEVGANVLTF.

This clone was seen a handful of times. The chain combines TRBV3-1 (or the pseudogene TRBV3-2) with TRBJ1-5; D remains ambiguous. This CDR3 is built from 14 residues. Trimming left V 1 base short and J 8 bases short, with 12 bases between. CDR1 is LGHDT, CDR2 YNNKEL, per germline (reference sequence). The CDR3 DNA reads as TGTGCCAGCAGCCAAGCGACGGTCCGGGAGCCCCAGCATTTT. Protein: CASSQATVREPQHF.

V usage is TRBV7-9 and J usage is TRBJ2-1; 9 bases map to TRBD2. The germline gives CDR1 SEHNR, CDR2 FQNEAQ (reference sequence). CDR3 length equals 15 residues. With V trimmed by 5 bases and J by 8 bases, 10 bases remained unmatched. DNA for the CDR3: TGTGCCAGCAGCCCCTCGGGACTAGCTACGGATGAGCAGTTCTTC. Protein sequence: CASSPSGLATDEQFF.